The T cell receptor (beta chain) described here comes from a study of T-cell reconstitution after alpha-beta-depleted transplantation in children. General study findings and limits: A year post-transplant, T-cell counts and diversity derived mostly from newly produced T cells. Where some patients showed high TCRbeta diversity at day 60, it came from recipient T cells and thymic progenitors that had survived. Expanded graft clones, several hundred of them, were reportedly the source of alpha-beta T cells about two months after transplant.

Using unique molecular identifiers, the investigators prepared the TCRbeta library. TCRdb re-analysed the PCR reads in MiXCR, keeping a single row per CDR3 protein. Among under 35,000 distinct CDR3 sequences listed, roughly a sixth were seen once. The V segment lost 5 bases and the J segment 5 bases; nucleotides outside the gene matches: 8. The length of the CDR3 is 15 residues. Germline V gene data show CDR1 as LGHDT and CDR2 as YNNKEL (reference sequence). This clonotype was found many times. Its antigen is unidentified. The chain employs TRBV3-1 and TRBJ2-1; 8 nucleotides match TRBD2. Source: PBMCs, mostly from graft donor cells, taken 60 days after TCRalphabeta/CD19-depleted stem cell transplant. The sequence was obtained from a male patient aged 2 to 9 who had a stem cell transplant for acute lymphoblastic leukemia, so the T cells may come from the graft donor. In nucleotides, the CDR3 is TGTGCCAGCAGCGCAACTAGCGGTAACAACAATGAGCAGTTCTTC. Protein product: CASSATSGNNNEQFF.